This entry describes one T cell receptor beta chain. This sample was taken from a study of shared clonotypes between healthy human individuals. Here immunoSEQ multiplex PCR was the method, and the copy in TCRdb shows in-frame clones only, minus some. There are some 2,500,000 clones in the sample; 92% occur only once, and 0.3% to 0.45% lies in the top ten. Germline V lookup: CDR1 SGHTA, CDR2 FQGTGA. V was clipped by 4 bases and J by 4 bases; unmatched bases: 5. The CDR3 is made up of 14 amino acids. The TCR originated in a man aged 18 to 30 in good health. Some clones in this sample may be carry-over from other donors' samples. Sequencing input: naive CD4+ T cells from PBMCs. Subset reported: CD45RA+ positively selected. The J gene is TRBJ1-1, the V gene TRBV7-3; 8 bases agree with TRBD1. The CDR3 spells CASSSTTGGTEAFF. CDR3 bases: TGTGCCAGCAGCTCCACCACAGGGGGCACTGAAGCTTTCTTT.